One and the same sample provided the 32 T cell receptor beta chains below, sequenced in a study of shared clonotypes between healthy human individuals. Naive-designated CD8 cells lacked CD45RO, were positively enriched for CCR7, and omitted terminally differentiated effector memory CD45RA+ cells. Clones were read by immunoSEQ multiplex PCR, and TCRdb kept only the in-frame ones, dropping some. Found here are 800,000 to 950,000 clones, just over 95% of them singletons; the top ten hold about 0.21%. Sequencing was carried out using naive CD8+ T cells sorted from blood. The receptors shown here come from a young man in good health.

The chain joins TRBV5-4 to TRBJ1-3, with 11 bases matching TRBD1. This CDR3 contains 18 residues. The germline V gene encodes CDR1 SGHNT and CDR2 YYREEE (reference sequence). The trim removed 2 bases at V and 5 bases at J, leaving 12 bases unmatched. CDR3 protein: CASSFGTGGTSPRNTIYF. CDR3 nucleotide sequence: TGTGCCAGCAGCTTCGGGACAGGGGGTACCTCTCCCCGAAACACCATATATTTT.

This chain connects TRBV5-4 to TRBJ1-2, with 9 bases lining up with TRBD1. The V and J ends lost 5 bases and 4 bases, in that order; junction bases with no gene match: 6. CDR1 and CDR2 from the germline V gene are SGHNT and YYREEE (reference sequence). This CDR3 region has 14 residues. In DNA, the CDR3 is TGTGCCAGCAGGGGACAGGGATCGGGCTATGGCTACACCTTC. It translates to CASRGQGSGYGYTF.

The chain is built from TRBV4-1 and TRBJ2-7; tentative D call: TRBD2 (6 bases). Trimming pared 0 bases from V and 10 bases from J, leaving 16 bases between. Germline V gives CDR1 MGHRA, CDR2 YSYEKL. The CDR3 has 14 amino acids. The CDR3 DNA follows: TGCGCCAGCAGCCAAGATTCCTCGGGGGAGCAACAGTACTTC. Protein sequence: CASSQDSSGEQQYF.

This chain connects TRBV21-1 to TRBJ2-7; TRBD2 is the table's D call and was not checked against the DNA. TRBV21-1 constitutes a pseudogene. The CDR3 runs 15 residues. The CDR3 here is CASSNCGRAGYEQYF. CDR3 DNA: TGTGCCAGCAGCAACTGCGGGAGGGCCGGATACGAGCAGTACTTC.

V is TRBV28 and J is TRBJ1-5; 8 bases fit TRBD1. CDR1 and CDR2 (germline): MDHEN, SYDVKM. Trimming took 2 bases from V and 6 from J; bases not matched to a gene: 3. This CDR3 spans 14 amino acids. Here the CDR3 DNA reads TGTGCCAGCAGTTTAGGACAGGGCACTCAGCCCCAGCATTTT. This encodes CASSLGQGTQPQHF.

Notes on this clone: Other DNA variants within this sample encode the same CDR3. V gene TRBV9 combines with J gene TRBJ1-5; TRBD1 agrees at 7 bases. After removal of 0 bases from V and 6 bases from J, the junction contained 3 bases not matched to a gene. The germline V gene encodes CDR1 SGDLS and CDR2 YYNGEE. This CDR3 has 14 residues. The CDR3 DNA reads TGTGCCAGCAGCGTAGGACAGGGTGGTCAGCCCCAGCATTTT. It is translated as CASSVGQGGQPQHF.

V usage is TRBV13 and J usage is TRBJ2-1; 11 bases are shared with TRBD2. V trimming: 5 bases; J trimming: 8 bases; junction bases outside the gene matches: 11. The CDR3 has 16 residues. Germline loops: CDR1 PRHDT, CDR2 FYEKMQ (reference sequence). The CDR3 here is CASSPNSGRALDEQFF. DNA for the CDR3: TGTGCCAGCAGCCCGAATAGCGGGAGGGCCCTCGATGAGCAGTTCTTC.

The chain couples TRBV11-2 to TRBJ2-7; D could derive from TRBD1 or TRBD2 (5 bases each). Per germline, CDR1 SGHAT and CDR2 FQNNGV. Trimming removed 3 bases at V and 2 bases at J, with 11 bases between. CDR3 length: 14 amino acids. DNA of the CDR3: TGTGCCAGCAGCTTGCCGGGACCACCCTACGAGCAGTACTTC. Residues: CASSLPGPPYEQYF.

Concerning this clone itself: One junction end disagrees with the germline gene, perhaps due to a read error. The chain combines TRBV7-7 with TRBJ2-1; D is possibly TRBD2 (5 bases). CDR1 and CDR2 from the germline V gene are SSHAT and FNYEAQ (reference sequence). CDR3 length: 15 amino acids. Here the CDR3 reads CASSPLEGLVNEQFF. DNA for the CDR3: TGTGCTAGCAGCCCACTTGAGGGCCTAGTCAATGAGCAGTTCTTC.

In nucleotides, the CDR3 is TGCGCCAGCAGTGAGACGGCTAGCAGAAACACCGGGGAGCTGTTTTTT. It encodes CASSETASRNTGELFF. The J gene is TRBJ2-2, the V gene TRBV10-2; tentative D call: TRBD2 (5 bases). V was pared by 2 bases and J by 2 bases, with 12 bases between. In germline, CDR1 is WSHSY, CDR2 SAAADI. The CDR3 spans 16 residues.

The chain is built from TRBV6-5 and TRBJ2-7; 8 bases fit TRBD1. Per the germline V gene, CDR1 is MNHEY and CDR2 is SVGAGI. V lost 2 bases, J lost 7 bases, and 10 bases stayed unmatched. The CDR3 loop spans 15 amino acids. In DNA form, the CDR3 reads TGTGCCAGCAGTTACGGACAGGGTCGTATTCGGGAGCAGTACTTC. Translating it yields CASSYGQGRIREQYF.

The chain carries TRBV29-1 and TRBJ1-4; 9 bases align to TRBD1. Germline CDR1 is SQVTM and CDR2 is ANQGSEA. This CDR3 has 13 residues. Trimming took 4 bases from V and 6 from J; bases not matched to a gene: 3. The CDR3 here is CSVVQGAHEKLFF. In DNA form, the CDR3 reads TGCAGCGTTGTACAGGGGGCGCATGAAAAACTGTTTTTT. Together with reference TRBV29-1 and TRBJ1-4, the CDR3 gives the full variable domain: SAVISQKPSRDICQRGTSLTIQCQVDSQVTMMFWYRQQPGQSLTLIATANQGSEATYESGFVIDKFPISRPNLTFSTLTVSNMSPEDSSIYLCSVVQGAHEKLFFGSGTQLSVL.

The chain recombines TRBV6-4 with TRBJ2-1; 7 bases are a match to TRBD1. The germline V gene encodes CDR1 MRHNA and CDR2 SNTAGT. This CDR3 contains 13 residues. With V trimmed by 3 bases and J by 7 bases, 3 bases remained unmatched. CDR3 sequence reads: CASSEVTGNEQFF. CDR3 bases: TGTGCCAGCAGTGAAGTGACAGGGAATGAGCAGTTCTTC.

This chain links TRBV5-5 with TRBJ2-7; possible D gene TRBD2, 5 bases. From germline, CDR1 is SGHKS and CDR2 YYEKEE (reference sequence). The V gene lost 1 base and the J gene lost 0 bases, with 11 bases spanning the gap. The CDR3 spans 15 residues. This CDR3 is CASSLYQRSSYEQYF. The CDR3, as DNA: TGTGCCAGCAGCTTGTATCAGCGGTCCTCCTACGAGCAGTACTTC.

V is TRBV7-6 and J is TRBJ2-1; no clear D. Trimming removed 0 bases from V and 10 bases from J, with 10 bases in between. CDR1 and CDR2 (germline): SGHVS, FNYEAQ. The CDR3 loop spans 13 amino acids. The CDR3 region has the DNA TGTGCCAGCAGCTTAGCGATGGGTACCGAGCAGTTCTTC. Its translation is CASSLAMGTEQFF.

CDR3 region: CASSQDPNLPYNEQFF. In nucleotides, the CDR3 is TGCGCCAGCAGCCAAGACCCTAACCTCCCCTACAATGAGCAGTTCTTC. The chain links TRBV4-3 to TRBJ2-1; D is undetermined. Per germline, CDR1 LGHNA and CDR2 YSLEER. V dropped 0 bases and J dropped 2 bases, with 11 bases sitting between them. The CDR3 contains 16 residues.

The chain combines TRBV27 with TRBJ2-2, with TRBD1 identical over 9 bases. The CDR3 length is 16 residues. The germline gives CDR1 MNHEY, CDR2 SMNVEV (reference sequence). V lost 5 bases, J lost 2 bases, and 6 bases stayed unmatched. CDR3 loop: CASSPAQGANTGELFF. In nucleotides, the CDR3 is TGTGCCAGCAGTCCGGCACAGGGGGCAAACACCGGGGAGCTGTTTTTT.

The chain employs TRBV5-6 and TRBJ1-2; D not certain. The V end lost 0 bases, the J end lost 0 bases, and 18 bases lay between the germline ends. This CDR3 has 18 residues. CDR1 and CDR2 (germline): SGHDT, YYEEEE. In DNA, the CDR3 is TGTGCCAGCAGCTTGGTCAAAGGGCCTTCGACCTCTAACTATGGCTACACCTTC. Translating it yields CASSLVKGPSTSNYGYTF. The whole variable domain, remainder taken from reference TRBV5-6 and TRBJ1-2, is DAGVTQSPTHLIKTRGQQVTLRCSPKSGHDTVSWYQQALGQGPQFIFQYYEEEERQRGNFPDRFSGHQFPNYSSELNVNALLLGDSALYLCASSLVKGPSTSNYGYTFGSGTRLTVV.

CDR3 DNA: TGTGCCAGCAGCTTAGCGCCCGGGACTAGCCACAATGAGCAGTTCTTC. Its translation is CASSLAPGTSHNEQFF. The chain employs TRBV13 and TRBJ2-1, with 9 bases identical to TRBD2. This CDR3 is 16 amino acids long. Losses at the gene ends were 1 base for V and 5 bases for J; bases not matched to a gene: 6. Looked up from germline, CDR1 is PRHDT and CDR2 is FYEKMQ (reference sequence).

The V gene is TRBV11-2, the J gene TRBJ2-2; the match to TRBD2 covers 13 bases. The CDR3 is 16 residues long. From germline, CDR1 is SGHAT and CDR2 FQNNGV. With 5 bases clipped from V and 7 bases from J, the junction kept 7 bases outside the gene matches. The CDR3 bases are TGTGCCAGCAGCCCCCCAGGACTAGCGGGAGTCGGGGAGCTGTTTTTT. Translated, it gives CASSPPGLAGVGELFF.

This rearrangement joins TRBV28 to TRBJ2-7; D is unclear. V was clipped by 7 bases and J by 3 bases, with 10 bases between them. Germline V gene sequence: CDR1 MDHEN, CDR2 SYDVKM. CDR3 length: 12 residues. CDR3 sequence: CASNGFDYEQYF. The CDR3 region has the DNA TGTGCCAGCAATGGTTTCGACTACGAGCAGTACTTC.

The V call is TRBV6-1, the J call TRBJ2-1; no clear D. This CDR3 has 14 residues. V was cut by 2 bases and J by 7 bases, with 12 bases left in between. Germline lookup yields CDR1 MNHNS and CDR2 SASEGT. Written as DNA, the CDR3 is TGTGCCAGCAGTGAACTCGGCGCAGCTAATGAGCAGTTCTTC. As protein: CASSELGAANEQFF.

In DNA, the CDR3 is TGCAGCGTACCGGGAGATACGCAGTATTTT. Protein: CSVPGDTQYF. The genes are TRBV29-1 and TRBJ2-3; no clear D gene. CDR3 length equals 10 residues. CDR1 SQVTM and CDR2 ANQGSEA come from the germline V gene. Deletions cut 6 bases from V and 5 bases from J, with 6 bases between.

The V and J genes are TRBV25-1 and TRBJ1-2; the D gene is possibly TRBD1 (5 bases). Germline values: CDR1 MGHDK, CDR2 SYGVNS. Trimming left V 0 bases short and J 3 bases short, with 14 bases between. The CDR3 is 16 residues long. CDR3 in amino acids: CASSEYIGDGDYGYTF. CDR3 DNA: TGTGCCAGCAGTGAATATATTGGGGACGGAGACTATGGCTACACCTTC.

The rearrangement uses TRBV29-1 and TRBJ2-1; 9 bases match TRBD1. In germline, CDR1 is SQVTM, CDR2 ANQGSEA. V was clipped by 1 base and J by 0 bases; unmatched bases: 4. This CDR3 contains 16 residues. The CDR3 loop reads CSVEGGTGISYNEQFF. As DNA, the CDR3 is TGCAGCGTTGAAGGTGGGACAGGGATCTCCTACAATGAGCAGTTCTTC.

The rearrangement uses TRBV19 and TRBJ2-7; 12 bases agree with TRBD1. The CDR3 spans 15 residues. Trimming cost V 6 bases and J 6 bases; bases outside gene matches: 9. The germline V gene encodes CDR1 LNHDA and CDR2 SQIVND (reference sequence). CDR3 DNA sequence: TGTGCCAGTAGCAGACCGGGACAGGGGGCTAGCGAGCAGTACTTC. Residues: CASSRPGQGASEQYF.

Regarding this clone: Sequence at one end of the junction differs from germline and may be a read error. The chain is built from TRBV2 and TRBJ1-3; 11 bases align to TRBD1. This CDR3 comprises 16 residues. Germline loops: CDR1 SNHLY, CDR2 FYNNEI. CDR3 residues: CASREGQGAFGNTIYF. The CDR3 nucleotides are TGTGCCAGCAGGGAAGGACAGGGGGCGTTTGGAAACACCATATATTTT.

The V and J genes are TRBV27 and TRBJ2-7; D possibly matches TRBD1 or TRBD2 (5 bases each). CDR1 MNHEY and CDR2 SMNVEV come from the germline V gene (reference sequence). This CDR3 is 16 amino acids long. V was pared by 4 bases and J by 0 bases, with 16 bases between. CDR3 nucleotide sequence: TGTGCCAGCAGTTGGGGACCGCCTGCGGACTCCTACGAGCAGTACTTC. This gives the protein CASSWGPPADSYEQYF.

Only one count was recorded for this clone. The chain has TRBV5-1 and TRBJ2-3; 8 bases fit TRBD2. Germline CDR1 reads SGHRS; CDR2 reads YFSETQ. The ends lost 4 bases at V and 4 bases at J; junction bases unmatched: 11. The CDR3 is 16 residues long. The CDR3 DNA reads TGCGCCAGCAGCAGGACTAGCCCCTCGCTTCCAGATACGCAGTATTTT. Its protein product is CASSRTSPSLPDTQYF.

The chain couples TRBV5-5 to TRBJ1-2; unclear D gene. The CDR3 sequence is 17 residues long. Between the trimmed V and J ends, which lost 2 bases and 1 base, there was a span of 18 bases. Germline V gene data show CDR1 as SGHKS and CDR2 as YYEKEE (reference sequence). For the CDR3, the DNA is TGTGCCAGCAGCTTAATCAGTAATACGCCGCTTAACTATGGCTACACCTTC. The encoded protein is CASSLISNTPLNYGYTF.

The chain employs TRBV9 and TRBJ2-1, with 12 bases identical to TRBD2. Germline CDR1 is SGDLS and CDR2 is YYNGEE. Germline trimming cut 3 bases from V and 3 bases from J; bases unmatched to any gene: 4. CDR3 length: 16 residues. DNA of the CDR3: TGTGCCAGCAGCGGACTAGCGGGAGTAGGCTACAATGAGCAGTTCTTC. The encoded protein is CASSGLAGVGYNEQFF.

The J gene is TRBJ1-4, the V gene TRBV28; TRBD1 matches 8 bases. This CDR3 has 15 residues. With 6 bases clipped from V and 7 bases from J, the junction kept 10 bases outside the gene matches. Germline V gene lookup returns CDR1 MDHEN and CDR2 SYDVKM. The CDR3 protein is CASSRQGLIGEKLFF. CDR3 DNA sequence: TGTGCCAGCAGCCGACAGGGGTTGATCGGTGAAAAACTGTTTTTT.